This T cell receptor (beta chain) was obtained from a study of vaccination and CD4 T cells after COVID-19. The CDR3 runs 14 residues. V lost 4 bases, J lost 7 bases, and 13 bases lay in between. Germline CDR1 SGHVS, CDR2 FNYEAQ. Time point noted: late sampling 161 to 241 days after vaccination in three convalescent patients. Treatment specified: roughly 11-day PBMC culture with coronavirus spike peptide pools or control peptides (ViraFEST assay). There were positive PCR dates ranging from March to December 2020, all predating US Alpha, Beta and Delta variants. With regard to this clonotype: Its antigen is still unknown.

Oncomine TCR Beta short-read sequencing was applied to DNA from cultured CD4+ T cells. TCRdb re-called the PCR reads with MiXCR, one entry per CDR3 protein. The top ten hold about 4% of the sample, which has some 24,000 distinct CDR3 sequences, about two fifths seen once. The receptor was derived from a human donor who had recovered from COVID-19. The chain links TRBV7-6 to TRBJ2-2; no reliable D call. Sequenced here: CD4+ T cells from blood, cultured in vitro, sampled about 7 months after SARS-CoV-2 vaccination. The CDR3 region has the DNA TGTGCCAGCAGCTCCCGCCGACCCAGCGGGGAGCTGTTTTTT. Its protein product is CASSSRRPSGELFF.